The rows below give T cell receptor beta chains drawn from one sample of a study of PD-1 blockade in classical Hodgkin lymphoma. Using immunoSEQ multiplex PCR, the repertoire was profiled, and TCRdb retains in-frame clones only, with some absent. The sample shows roughly 62,000 clones, approximately 88% of them seen only once. Sequencing was performed on peripheral blood mononuclear cells (PBMCs), taken at baseline. These receptors were collected from a human donor with classical Hodgkin lymphoma. CDR3s include the opening cysteine and the closing phenylalanine or tryptophan. D genes are given only for firm matches.

TRBV10-3	TRBD1	TRBJ1-1	CAIRPWAQGARTEAFF
TRBV6-5	TRBD2	TRBJ2-7	CASSYSSRGGYEQYF
TRBV10-3	.	TRBJ2-7	CAISPSGDVVRMQYF
TRBV5-1	.	TRBJ1-2	CASSFGAGLFGHTF
TRBV2	.	TRBJ2-7	CASWDRRYEQYF
TRBV5-6	TRBD1	TRBJ2-2	CASSPGTGVGELFF
TRBV7-6	.	TRBJ1-5	CASSLDRAQPQHF
TRBV19	.	TRBJ2-7	CASSNSLQYEQYF
TRBV6-5	.	TRBJ2-7	CASSYSRGSPSYEQYF
TRBV28	TRBD1	TRBJ2-7	CASRGARGFEQYF
TRBV29-1	.	TRBJ2-2	CSAMGTFAGELFF
TRBV5-6	.	TRBJ1-2	CASSYARTVLYGYTF
TRBV11-2	.	TRBJ2-2	CASSFGALTGELFF
TRBV11-2	.	TRBJ2-2	CASSFSRVDTGELFF
TRBV6-6	TRBD1	TRBJ1-2	CASSPLDRGRGYTF
TRBV18	.	TRBJ1-2	CASSTRQEPNYGYTF
TRBV6-5	.	TRBJ1-5	CASSQRGLGQPQHF
TRBV14	.	TRBJ2-1	CASSQVASTNNEQFF
TRBV5-1	TRBD1	TRBJ1-1	CASSLGTGSGAFF
TRBV19	TRBD1	TRBJ1-1	CASSADRESEAFF
TRBV2	.	TRBJ1-6	CASSGEGRSLSPLHF
TRBV7-3	TRBD2	TRBJ2-5	CASSLWVAGELETQYF
TRBV19	.	TRBJ1-5	CASSISLSGNQPQHF
TRBV7-9	.	TRBJ1-2	CASSLAGSGYTF
TRBV16	TRBD1	TRBJ1-2	CASSDRGLNYGYTF
TRBV6-1	.	TRBJ2-4	CASSDWRAVAKNIQYF
TRBV9	TRBD2	TRBJ2-7	CASSVGLAGPTTTYEQYF
TRBV30	.	TRBJ2-7	CAWSAGVEQYF
TRBV6-6	TRBD2	TRBJ2-5	CASSYPASGGEETQYF
TRBV5-1	.	TRBJ2-7	CASSLEDSSYEQYF
TRBV9	.	TRBJ2-1	CASSPSRVLYNEQFF
TRBV9	.	TRBJ1-5	CASILQGTRNQPQHF
TRBV28	.	TRBJ2-4	CASSPAGGRNIQYF
TRBV6-5	.	TRBJ1-2	CASSPMGDTGGYTF
TRBV25-1	.	TRBJ2-7	CASSEYGGGYEQYF
TRBV6-1	TRBD1	TRBJ1-2	CASSLQGAGGYTF
TRBV15	TRBD1	TRBJ1-4	CATATGQGFEKLFF
TRBV5-1	.	TRBJ2-7	CASSLVSEQYF
TRBV20-1	.	TRBJ2-7	CSASEGYEQYF
TRBV11-3	.	TRBJ2-5	CASSKGAAQETQYF
TRBV19	.	TRBJ2-7	CASSMDGSYEQYF
TRBV5-3	TRBD2	TRBJ2-7	CASSWGGTKAYEQYF
TRBV5-6	.	TRBJ2-4	CASSLQGNIQYF
TRBV5-1	.	TRBJ2-5	CASSFIGGQETQYF
TRBV6-5	.	TRBJ1-3	CASRTPGGSGNTIYF
TRBV6-4	TRBD1	TRBJ2-2	CASSWDRANTGELFF
TRBV5-1	.	TRBJ2-5	CASSLGLGQETQYF
TRBV4-2	TRBD1	TRBJ1-1	CASTGQGVRNTEAFF
TRBV9	.	TRBJ1-4	CASSVGAFNEKLFF
TRBV30	.	TRBJ1-5	CAWSVRGDQPQHF
TRBV19	.	TRBJ2-7	CASSSPGEQYF
TRBV11-2	TRBD1	TRBJ1-6	CASSPWGTANSPLHF
TRBV12-5	.	TRBJ2-1	CASGIGGNEQFF
TRBV6-1	.	TRBJ2-7	CASSRGYEQYF
TRBV29-1	TRBD1	TRBJ2-5	CSVEVGGGETQYF
TRBV7-3	.	TRBJ1-4	CASSQNRLGGEKLFF
TRBV5-4	.	TRBJ2-5	CASSFLGDQETQYF
TRBV19	.	TRBJ1-4	CASSPSTPGKVKLFF
TRBV21-1	.	TRBJ1-4	CASSNRRRPSNEKLFF
TRBV2	.	TRBJ2-4	CASSHTLAKNIQYF